What follows are 9 T cell receptor beta chains derived from one specimen sequenced in a study of blood T cells in healthy people across ages (dated by TCRdb to about 2015). The library was produced with 5' RACE. Reads for this sample came from an Illumina HiSeq 2500. A second about 7 to 12 cycle PCR used a sample-barcoded 5' primer and a J-beta primer mix. TCRdb took the public reads, trimmed them with fastp at Q25, ran MiXCR for clone calling and kept in-frame beta chains. Rows merge per CDR3 protein into single entries with the most common DNA and genes. Present in this sample are 1.5 million or so distinct CDR3 sequences, roughly 45% of which were seen just once. The ten largest account for 7.9% of the sample. Material for sequencing was blood. The receptor set was obtained from a woman younger than 35 in good health.

The chain links TRBV7-7 to TRBJ2-1, with TRBD2 matching over 7 bases. CDR1 SSHAT and CDR2 FNYEAQ come from the germline V gene (reference sequence). This CDR3 region has 16 residues. The V segment lost 5 bases and the J segment 8 bases; nucleotides outside the gene matches: 15. The CDR3 nucleotides read TGTGCCAGCAGCCCCTTAGGGGCGGGAGTAGGAGATGAGCAGTTCTTC. Its protein is CASSPLGAGVGDEQFF.

This clonotype has a handful of counts. V and J are TRBV6-2 or TRBV6-3 and TRBJ2-7, with D perhaps assigned TRBD1 or TRBD2 (6 bases each). Per the germline V gene, CDR1 is MNHEY and CDR2 is SVGEGT. Trimming took 2 bases from V and 2 from J, leaving 13 bases between them. The CDR3 consists of 15 residues. This CDR3 is CASSYGRGPTYEQYF. CDR3 in DNA: TGTGCCAGCAGTTACGGTCGGGGGCCCACCTACGAGCAGTACTTC.

This clonotype has more than one count but fewer than ten. This sequence joins TRBV29-1 and TRBJ2-1; D might be TRBD1 or TRBD2, each matching 5 bases. Germline CDR1 is SQVTM and CDR2 is ANQGSEA. V lost 3 bases and J 5 bases, leaving 14 bases between the germline ends. The CDR3 totals 14 residues. In DNA, the CDR3 is TGCAGCGTTGAGCCTGGGACGGTTAACAATGAGCAGTTCTTC. This gives the protein CSVEPGTVNNEQFF.

Only a few counts were recorded for this clonotype. The chain joins TRBV27 to TRBJ2-1, with TRBD2 matching over 8 bases. Germline values: CDR1 MNHEY, CDR2 SMNVEV (reference sequence). J was trimmed by 6 bases and V by 6 bases; bases with no gene match: 10. The CDR3 has 15 residues. The CDR3 DNA sequence: TGTGCCAGCAGACCCATCCGGGGGGGGGCCAATGAGCAGTTCTTC. It specifies CASRPIRGGANEQFF.

The CDR3 loop is CASSLAGTPQADTQYF. In DNA, the CDR3 is TGCGCCAGCAGCTTGGCCGGGACACCTCAGGCAGATACGCAGTATTTT. The gene calls are TRBV5-1 and TRBJ2-3, with TRBD1 as a possible D gene (6 bases). The CDR3 is 16 residues long. The ends were cut back, 0 bases at V and 4 bases at J, with 15 bases in the middle. The germline V gene has CDR1 SGHRS and CDR2 YFSETQ. The full variable domain, its missing parts supplied by reference TRBV5-1 and TRBJ2-3, is KAGVTQTPRYLIKTRGQQVTLSCSPISGHRSVSWYQQTPGQGLQFLFEYFSETQRNKGNFPGRFSGRQFSNSRSEMNVSTLELGDSALYLCASSLAGTPQADTQYFGPGTRLTVL.

The chain has TRBV6-1 and TRBJ2-5; the D is unclear. From germline, CDR1 is MNHNS and CDR2 SASEGT. The V and J ends lost 6 bases and 0 bases respectively, with 11 bases between them. This CDR3 is 14 amino acids long. The CDR3 here is CASRLLENQETQYF. The CDR3 coding sequence is TGTGCCAGCAGGTTGTTGGAAAACCAAGAGACCCAGTACTTC.

This clonotype was picked up many times. V gene TRBV12-3 or TRBV12-4 combines with J gene TRBJ2-7; D is unresolved. Trimming shortened V by 6 bases and J by 3 bases, and 6 bases separated the two germline ends. CDR3 length: 11 amino acids. CDR3 DNA sequence: TGTGCCAGCAGCCTACACTACGAGCAGTACTTC. It specifies CASSLHYEQYF.

This chain uses TRBV15 with TRBJ2-3; 9 nucleotides agree with TRBD2. Germline assignment: CDR1 LNHNV and CDR2 YYDKDF (reference sequence). The CDR3 spans 14 residues. Germline trimming cut 4 bases from V and 8 bases from J; bases unmatched to any gene: 7. CDR3 amino acids: CATSNVAGEGTQYF. CDR3 nucleotide sequence: TGTGCCACCAGCAACGTAGCGGGGGAAGGTACGCAGTATTTT.

This clonotype was picked up many times. This chain connects TRBV4-2 to TRBJ1-1; a weak D match, TRBD1 (6 bases). This CDR3 has 14 amino acids. In germline, CDR1 is LGHNA, CDR2 YNFKEQ. V was pared by 5 bases and J by 1 base, with 11 bases between. CDR3 nucleotides: TGTGCCAGCAGCTTACGGACAGAGAACACTGAAGCTTTCTTT. Residues: CASSLRTENTEAFF.